What follows are 25 T cell receptor beta chains derived from one specimen sequenced in a study of cytomegalovirus exposure and HLA in healthy donors (TCRdb year 2017). The method behind the library was the immunoSEQ multiplex PCR assay. The multiplex PCR relied on a mix of 60 forward primers for TCR Vbeta segments and 13 reverse primers for TCR Jbeta segments. Not all clones reach the TCRdb copy of this immuneACCESS table, which keeps in-frame sequences only. Checked studies attribute under half of the gap to unresolved V genes and leave the rest unexplained. This sample holds approximately 130,000 clones; roughly four fifths were observed only once. About 2.9% of the sample lies in the top ten. The sample comprised PBMCs. These receptors were obtained from a boy aged 2 to 9 in good health and CMV-seronegative.

This rearrangement joins TRBV5-4 to TRBJ2-7, with 10 bases matching TRBD1. After removal of 4 bases from V and 4 bases from J, the junction contained 14 bases not matched to a gene. This CDR3 is 17 amino acids long. Looked up from germline, CDR1 is SGHNT and CDR2 is YYREEE (reference sequence). The CDR3 protein is CASSLGAGTGVGYEQYF. In DNA, the CDR3 is TGTGCCAGCAGCCTGGGAGCCGGGACAGGGGTGGGTTACGAGCAGTACTTC.

The rearrangement links TRBV19 to TRBJ1-6; tentatively, D is TRBD1 (6 bases). The CDR3 is 13 amino acids. Germline CDR1 LNHDA, CDR2 SQIVND (reference sequence). With 6 bases removed from V and 11 bases from J, the gap between germline ends came to 14 bases. CDR3 region: CASSPGARAPLHF. DNA for the CDR3: TGTGCCAGTAGCCCAGGGGCTAGGGCACCCCTCCACTTT. Filled out from reference TRBV19 and TRBJ1-6, the complete variable domain reads DGGITQSPKYLFRKEGQNVTLSCEQNLNHDAMYWYRQDPGQGLRLIYYSQIVNDFQKGDIAEGYSVSREKKESFPLTVTSAQKNPTAFYLCASSPGARAPLHFGNGTRLTVT.

The chain has TRBV28 and TRBJ2-2; D possibly corresponds to TRBD2 (5 bases). Germline lookup yields CDR1 MDHEN and CDR2 SYDVKM. The CDR3 is 15 amino acids. With 6 bases removed from V and 6 bases from J, the gap between germline ends came to 17 bases. The CDR3 DNA reads as TGTGCCAGCAGCTATCGGACTGCCCTTTCCGGGGAGCTGTTTTTT. Translation: CASSYRTALSGELFF.

As DNA, the CDR3 is TGTGCCAGTCAATTGTCAGGCGCTGGCTACACCTTC. Encoded protein: CASQLSGAGYTF. This chain joins TRBV5-5 and TRBJ1-2; the D is unclear. Per the germline V gene, CDR1 is SGHKS and CDR2 is YYEKEE (reference sequence). The CDR3 is 12 amino acids. The V end lost 8 bases, the J end lost 7 bases, and 15 bases lay between the germline ends.

The chain is built from TRBV27 and TRBJ2-1; tentative D call: TRBD2 (5 bases). Germline values: CDR1 MNHEY, CDR2 SMNVEV (reference sequence). Trimming shortened V by 3 bases and J by 6 bases, and 9 bases separated the two germline ends. The CDR3 loop spans 13 amino acids. CDR3 residues: CASSFRGTNEQFF. The CDR3, as DNA: TGTGCCAGCAGTTTCCGGGGAACCAATGAGCAGTTCTTC.

The gene calls are TRBV25-1 and TRBJ1-3; D unresolved. V was shortened by 0 bases and J by 4 bases, with 10 bases between the two germline ends. CDR3 length equals 15 residues. Germline V lookup: CDR1 MGHDK, CDR2 SYGVNS. The CDR3: CASSEYGGMGNTIYF. CDR3 coding DNA: TGTGCCAGCAGTGAATACGGAGGGATGGGAAACACCATATATTTT.

The gene calls are TRBV27 and TRBJ1-2; 10 nucleotides align to TRBD1. The CDR3 runs 16 residues. Germline loops: CDR1 MNHEY, CDR2 SMNVEV (reference sequence). The junction had 14 bases not matched to a gene; V was cut back by 5 bases and J by 8 bases. DNA of the CDR3: TGTGCCAGCAGTCCCATCCACCGGACAGGGGGGGGCGGCTACACCTTC. Protein product: CASSPIHRTGGGGYTF.

This clone has more than one count but fewer than ten. This chain links TRBV11-3 with TRBJ2-1; 7 positions match TRBD2. V lost 4 bases, J lost 8 bases, and 5 bases stayed unmatched. CDR1 and CDR2 (germline): SGHNT, YENEEA. This CDR3 comprises 13 residues. The DNA of the CDR3 is TGTGCCAGCAGCTCTCGACGGGGGGATGAGCAGTTCTTC. It is translated as CASSSRRGDEQFF.

The chain has TRBV9 and TRBJ2-4; 10 nucleotides align to TRBD2. CDR1 is SGDLS, CDR2 YYNGEE, per germline. J was trimmed by 0 bases and V by 0 bases; bases with no gene match: 6. There are 18 residues in the CDR3. The CDR3 loop reads CASSVGLLAGVAKNIQYF. CDR3 coding DNA: TGTGCCAGCAGCGTAGGTCTCCTAGCGGGGGTAGCCAAAAACATTCAGTACTTC.

This chain joins TRBV5-1 and TRBJ1-2; 9 positions match TRBD1. The CDR3 is 14 residues long. The germline V gene has CDR1 SGHRS and CDR2 YFSETQ. V dropped 0 bases and J dropped 6; count of bases not matched to a gene: 3. CDR3 sequence: CASSLGTGEDGYTF. CDR3 nucleotide sequence: TGCGCCAGCAGCTTGGGGACAGGGGAGGATGGCTACACCTTC. Full variable domain (missing parts from reference TRBV5-1 and TRBJ1-2): KAGVTQTPRYLIKTRGQQVTLSCSPISGHRSVSWYQQTPGQGLQFLFEYFSETQRNKGNFPGRFSGRQFSNSRSEMNVSTLELGDSALYLCASSLGTGEDGYTFGSGTRLTVV.

This clone was detected a few times. The same CDR3 can be traced to other DNA sequences in this sample. The CDR3 sequence: CASSVGGVRTDTQYF. For the CDR3, the DNA is TGTGCCAGCAGCGTCGGGGGTGTAAGGACAGATACGCAGTATTTT. J is TRBJ2-3 and V is TRBV9; weak D call: TRBD2 (6 bases). The CDR3 has 15 amino acids. From germline, CDR1 is SGDLS and CDR2 YYNGEE. Deletions cut 2 bases from V and 3 bases from J, with 13 bases between.

The chain uses TRBV2 and TRBJ2-1; the match to TRBD2 covers 12 bases. Germline V gene lookup returns CDR1 SNHLY and CDR2 FYNNEI. J was trimmed by 8 bases and V by 6 bases; bases with no gene match: 5. This CDR3 region has 14 residues. CDR3 sequence (DNA): TGTGCCAGCAGGACTAGCGGGAGTAAGGATGAGCAGTTCTTC. Amino acids: CASRTSGSKDEQFF.

The chain couples TRBV5-1 to TRBJ2-7; weak D call: TRBD1 (5 bases). The CDR3 is made up of 14 amino acids. Germline CDR1 and CDR2: SGHRS and YFSETQ. The CDR3 nucleotides are TGCGCCAGCAGCTTGGGACAAGGGGCCCCCCTCGAGCACGTC. Amino acid sequence: CASSLGQGAPLEHV.

In this sample, this clone turned up once. The chain recombines TRBV5-6 with TRBJ2-4, with 7 positions matching TRBD1. The CDR3 runs 14 residues. V was clipped by 5 bases and J by 6 bases; unmatched bases: 8. Germline-derived CDR1 and CDR2 are SGHDT and YYEEEE. DNA for the CDR3: TGTGCCAGCAGGACGGGACAGCAAACAAACATTCAGTACTTC. Translating it yields CASRTGQQTNIQYF.

The chain is built from TRBV9 and TRBJ2-1; the match to TRBD1 covers 8 bases. Germline V gene sequence: CDR1 SGDLS, CDR2 YYNGEE. The V gene end was trimmed by 0 bases and the J gene end by 5 bases; junction bases not matched to a gene: 4. This CDR3 is built from 15 residues. The CDR3 DNA follows: TGTGCCAGCAGCGTAGCCGCAGGGGGCCACAATGAGCAGTTCTTC. Translating gives CASSVAAGGHNEQFF.

The J gene is TRBJ1-5, the V gene TRBV19, with unresolved D. Germline V lookup: CDR1 LNHDA, CDR2 SQIVND (reference sequence). V lost 6 bases, J lost 5 bases, and 11 bases lay in between. This CDR3 region has 13 residues. The CDR3 spells CASRVRRDQPQHF. DNA for the CDR3: TGTGCCAGTAGGGTGAGGCGAGATCAGCCCCAGCATTTT.

The chain recombines TRBV15 with TRBJ2-7, with D maybe TRBD1 (5 bases). CDR1 LNHNV and CDR2 YYDKDF come from the germline V gene (reference sequence). V dropped 0 bases and J dropped 3 bases, with 9 bases sitting between them. The CDR3 length is 14 residues. CDR3: CATSREDRIYEQYF. CDR3 bases: TGTGCCACCAGCAGAGAAGACAGAATCTACGAGCAGTACTTC.

This clone was counted only a few times. In the same sample, other DNA sequences code for this CDR3. The chain uses TRBV6-4 and TRBJ2-3; D gene uncertain. The CDR3 totals 13 residues. V lost 4 bases and J lost 1, with 6 bases in between. Germline V gene lookup returns CDR1 MRHNA and CDR2 SNTAGT. In DNA, the CDR3 is TGTGCCAGCAGTGGCTCCGGCACAGATACGCAGTATTTT. It encodes CASSGSGTDTQYF.

V is TRBV7-9 and J is TRBJ1-1, with a tentative D call TRBD1 (6 bases). Trimming stripped 1 base from V and 3 bases from J, with 12 bases between. The CDR3 totals 15 residues. Germline CDR1 SEHNR, CDR2 FQNEAQ (reference sequence). Written as DNA, the CDR3 is TGTGCCAGCAGCTTAGTGGGACAACAACACACTGAAGCTTTCTTT. Protein: CASSLVGQQHTEAFF.

The J gene is TRBJ1-1, the V gene TRBV5-8; D is undetermined. The V end lost 0 bases, the J end lost 2 bases, and 11 bases lay between the germline ends. The CDR3 runs to 15 residues. The germline CDR1 and CDR2 sequences are SGHTS and YDEGEE. CDR3 sequence reads: CASSLGTHTNTEAFF. DNA of the CDR3: TGTGCCAGCAGCTTGGGGACTCATACTAACACTGAAGCTTTCTTT. Supplemented by reference TRBV5-8 and TRBJ1-1, the full variable domain reads EAGVTQSPTHLIKTRGQQATLRCSPISGHTSVYWYQQALGLGLQFLLWYDEGEERNRGNFPPRFSGRQFPNYSSELNVNALELEDSALYLCASSLGTHTNTEAFFGQGTRLTVV.

V gene TRBV29-1 combines with J gene TRBJ1-1, with D possibly being TRBD1 (5 bases). Germline V gives CDR1 SQVTM, CDR2 ANQGSEA. This CDR3 is built from 12 residues. V lost 6 bases and J 5 bases, leaving 13 bases between the germline ends. CDR3 nucleotide sequence: TGCAGCGTGGGACCGGGGGGTACTGAAGCTTTCTTT. This translates into CSVGPGGTEAFF.

In the case of this clone: The junction does not match germline at one end; this may be a read error. V usage is TRBV7-9 and J usage is TRBJ1-5; 7 bases map to TRBD1. Germline V CDR1 and CDR2: SEHNR, FQNEAQ (reference sequence). The CDR3 sequence is 18 residues long. This CDR3 is CSSSLEKPGQGGNQPQHF. CDR3 in DNA: TGTTCCAGCAGCTTAGAAAAGCCGGGGCAGGGGGGCAATCAGCCCCAGCATTTT.

The rearrangement joins TRBV18 to TRBJ1-1, with 11 positions matching TRBD1. This CDR3 comprises 15 residues. The V and J ends lost 3 bases and 7 bases, in that order; junction bases with no gene match: 7. The V gene's germline CDR1 is KGHSH and CDR2 LQKENI. In DNA, the CDR3 is TGTGCCAGCTCACCGGGACAGGGGGGATTTGATGAAGCTTTCTTT. Its protein product is CASSPGQGGFDEAFF.

The chain uses TRBV5-3 and TRBJ2-1; 13 bases are shared with TRBD2. TRBV5-3 qualifies as an ORF whose function is uncertain. V dropped 1 base and J dropped 6; count of bases not matched to a gene: 10. CDR3 length: 18 residues. The CDR3 DNA follows: TGTGCCAGAAGCTTGCGACTAGCGGGAGGACCTCCTGGCAATGAGCAGTTCTTC. Protein sequence: CARSLRLAGGPPGNEQFF.

This clone was counted a single time. The chain has TRBV14 and TRBJ1-2; no clear D. Germline V gene data show CDR1 as SGHDN and CDR2 as FVKESK. The length of the CDR3 is 16 residues. V lost 0 bases and J 2 bases, leaving 13 bases between the germline ends. In DNA form, the CDR3 reads TGTGCCAGCAGCCAAGACCCCCGGTCCCTCAACTATGGCTACACCTTC. This gives the protein CASSQDPRSLNYGYTF.